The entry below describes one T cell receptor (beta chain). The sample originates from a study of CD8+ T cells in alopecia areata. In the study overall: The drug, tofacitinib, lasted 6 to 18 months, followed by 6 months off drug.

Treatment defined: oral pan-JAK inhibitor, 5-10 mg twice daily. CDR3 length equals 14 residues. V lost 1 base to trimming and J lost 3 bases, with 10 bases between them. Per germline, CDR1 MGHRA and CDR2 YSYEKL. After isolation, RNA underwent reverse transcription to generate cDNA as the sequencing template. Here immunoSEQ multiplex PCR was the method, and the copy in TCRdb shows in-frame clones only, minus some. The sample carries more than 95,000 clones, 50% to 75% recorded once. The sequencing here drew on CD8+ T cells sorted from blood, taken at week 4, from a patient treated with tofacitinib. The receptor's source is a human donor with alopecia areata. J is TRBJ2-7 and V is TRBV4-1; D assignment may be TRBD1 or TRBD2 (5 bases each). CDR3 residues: CASSQVWGSYEQYF. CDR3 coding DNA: TGCGCCAGCAGCCAAGTGTGGGGGAGCTACGAGCAGTACTTC.